Given below is one T cell receptor (beta chain) in context. As yet, its antigen is unknown. The data belong to a study of cytomegalovirus exposure and HLA in healthy donors. Whole-study findings and limits: Common viral pathogens seemed, in a later analysis, to connect with several of the most significant clusters.

The V end lost 6 bases, the J end lost 0 bases, and 21 bases lay between the germline ends. Germline V gives CDR1 SGDLS, CDR2 YYNGEE. CDR3 length: 17 residues. The PCR had 60 Vbeta and 13 Jbeta primers. Original processing methods: Later, roughly 80 million unique TCR beta chains were counted in an analysis, and about 12 million of them were shared. Profiling relied on immunoSEQ multiplex PCR, and the TCRdb table lists in-frame clones only, not all of them. D and trimming were read from the DNA, whereas the V and J calls and clone size are those reported in that table. Of some 180,000 clones in the sample, 70% to 80% were seen once.

The specimen sequenced was PBMCs. The genes are TRBV9 and TRBJ1-2, with D possibly being TRBD1 (6 bases). The sequence was collected from a woman under 40 in good health and CMV-seronegative. In DNA, the CDR3 is TGTGCCAGCACCCCCCGGGACAATCTTAATCCTAACTATGGCTACACCTTC. This translates into CASTPRDNLNPNYGYTF.